The following is a T cell receptor (beta chain) sequence with its context. The antigen is undetermined. The PCR had 60 Vbeta and 13 Jbeta primers. Repertoires were generated with immunoSEQ multiplex PCR, while TCRdb's copy carries only in-frame clones and drops some. The table has fewer than 200,000 clones, around 80% seen once. The data derive from a study of cytomegalovirus exposure and HLA in healthy donors. Study as a whole: Earlier, approximately 190 million T cells were analyzed, and 117 million unique TCR beta sequences were found among them.

This CDR3 contains 14 residues. Germline CDR1 and CDR2: MNHEY and SMNVEV (reference sequence). V lost 5 bases and J lost 1, with 11 bases in between. Findings and limits, study-wide: Later analysis demonstrated an association between a missense DCLRE1C variant and TCR beta V- and J-gene trimming. The authors excluded some V segments, including TRBV6-2 and TRBV6-3, as indistinguishable.

The TCR was taken from a woman in her 50s in good health and CMV-seronegative. Source material: PBMCs. The gene calls are TRBV27 and TRBJ1-1; D not certain. In DNA, the CDR3 is TGTGCCAGCAGTGGCCGACAAGCGAACACTGAAGCTTTCTTT. Protein product: CASSGRQANTEAFF.